Listed here are 20 T cell receptor beta chains from one sample, sequenced in a study of T cell responses to AZD1222 COVID-19 vaccine. Only in-frame clones appear in the TCRdb table, and some are missing; sequencing was by immunoSEQ multiplex PCR. The repertoire holds around 180,000 clones, with 85% to 90% as singletons. The sample was peripheral blood, taken on day 0 of AZD1222 vaccination. These receptors all stem from an adult in good health.

This sequence joins TRBV12-3 or TRBV12-4 and TRBJ1-3; D is ambiguous. There are 12 residues in the CDR3. The germline V and J ends were trimmed by 6 bases and 4 bases, with 7 bases remaining between them. CDR3 in amino acids: CASRLQGNTIYF. DNA of the CDR3: TGTGCCAGCAGACTACAGGGAAACACCATATATTTT.

The rearrangement uses TRBV27 and TRBJ2-3; 10 bases match TRBD2. Germline V gene lookup returns CDR1 MNHEY and CDR2 SMNVEV (reference sequence). There are 15 residues in the CDR3. V was pared by 2 bases and J by 4 bases, with 3 bases of the junction left unmatched. CDR3 sequence (DNA): TGTGCCAGCAGTTTACAGCTAGCGGGAGCAGATACGCAGTATTTT. Its translation: CASSLQLAGADTQYF.

The chain has TRBV7-3 and TRBJ2-2; D is unresolved. Between the trimmed V and J ends, which lost 8 bases and 1 base, there was a span of 8 bases. Per germline, CDR1 SGHTA and CDR2 FQGTGA. This CDR3 contains 13 residues. CDR3 amino acids: CASSTRNTGELFF. As DNA, the CDR3 is TGTGCCAGCTCCACCCGGAACACCGGGGAGCTGTTTTTT.

This clone showed up just once. The chain employs TRBV6-1 and TRBJ2-4; D perhaps matches TRBD1 (6 bases). This CDR3 is 16 amino acids long. CDR1 and CDR2 (germline): MNHNS, SASEGT. Trimming pared 0 bases from V and 7 bases from J, leaving 16 bases between. The CDR3 spells CASSEAGLGGRNIQYF. The CDR3, as DNA: TGTGCCAGCAGTGAAGCGGGGCTAGGGGGACGGAACATTCAGTACTTC.

The CDR3 sequence: CASIPNLDGPNQPQHF. CDR3 coding DNA: TGTGCCAGTATCCCTAACCTCGACGGACCAAATCAGCCCCAGCATTTT. This rearrangement joins TRBV19 to TRBJ1-5; D is uncertain. The CDR3 extends over 16 amino acids. CDR1 and CDR2 from the germline V gene are LNHDA and SQIVND (reference sequence). Trimming removed 7 bases from V and 4 bases from J, with 20 bases in between.

The genes are TRBV3-1 (or the pseudogene TRBV3-2) and TRBJ2-1, with D possibly being TRBD2 (7 bases). From germline, CDR1 is LGHDT and CDR2 YNNKEL (reference sequence). The CDR3 has 16 amino acids. V gave up 4 bases and J gave up 9 bases, with 22 bases separating them. The CDR3 sequence is CASSPWEGEENREQFF. The CDR3 DNA follows: TGTGCCAGCAGCCCTTGGGAGGGGGAAGAAAATCGTGAGCAGTTCTTC.

The chain links TRBV27 to TRBJ1-3, with D perhaps matching TRBD1 (5 bases). The CDR3 is 16 residues long. The germline CDR1 and CDR2 sequences are MNHEY and SMNVEV (reference sequence). V was cut by 4 bases and J by 0 bases, with 13 bases left in between. CDR3 residues: CASSSRGLGSGNTIYF. The CDR3 DNA sequence: TGTGCCAGCAGTTCCCGGGGACTTGGCTCTGGAAACACCATATATTTT.

The rearrangement links TRBV19 to TRBJ2-7; no clear D gene. With 2 bases removed from V and 3 bases from J, the gap between germline ends came to 8 bases. The CDR3 is 13 amino acids. Germline V lookup: CDR1 LNHDA, CDR2 SQIVND (reference sequence). The CDR3 sequence is CASSINSNYEQYF. In DNA, the CDR3 is TGTGCCAGTAGTATAAACAGTAACTACGAGCAGTACTTC.

The chain uses TRBV24-1 and TRBJ1-5; maybe TRBD1 (6 bases). CDR3 size: 17 residues. The germline gives CDR1 KGHDR, CDR2 SFDVKD. Deletions cut 4 bases from V and 6 bases from J, with 21 bases between. As DNA, the CDR3 is TGTGCCACCAGTGACCGCCCGGGACACTCTGGGGGTCAGCCCCAGCATTTT. This encodes CATSDRPGHSGGQPQHF.

CDR3 in DNA: TGTGCCTGGAGTGCCACTTTTCCCCACGAGCAGTACTTC. It yields the protein CAWSATFPHEQYF. This rearrangement joins TRBV30 to TRBJ2-7; D is unresolved. The CDR3 extends over 13 amino acids. Trimming took off 1 base at V and 5 bases at J, with 12 bases between the two ends. The germline V gene has CDR1 GTSNPN and CDR2 SVGIG (reference sequence).

The chain carries TRBV19 and TRBJ2-5, with D perhaps TRBD1 (6 bases). CDR3 length: 13 amino acids. Per the germline V gene, CDR1 is LNHDA and CDR2 is SQIVND (reference sequence). The V and J ends lost 5 bases and 7 bases respectively, with 14 bases between them. This CDR3 reads CASSESTGSTQYF. The CDR3 nucleotides read TGTGCCAGTAGTGAATCAACAGGGTCGACCCAGTACTTC.

This clone has just one count. The chain couples TRBV6-6 to TRBJ2-3; the D call may be TRBD1 or TRBD2 (5 bases each). Germline CDR1 MNHNY, CDR2 SVGAGI (reference sequence). Trimming cost V 2 bases and J 0 bases, with 9 bases left between them. This CDR3 region has 15 residues. This CDR3 reads CASSYGDGSTDTQYF. In nucleotides, the CDR3 is TGTGCCAGCAGTTACGGGGACGGGAGCACAGATACGCAGTATTTT.

J is TRBJ2-7 and V is TRBV7-2; D is undetermined. Looked up from germline, CDR1 is SGHTA and CDR2 is FQGNSA. The V gene lost 6 bases and the J gene lost 2 bases, with 11 bases spanning the gap. The CDR3 extends over 13 amino acids. CDR3 in amino acids: CASRQGGTYEQYF. The CDR3 nucleotides read TGTGCCAGCAGACAAGGCGGAACCTACGAGCAGTACTTC.

The sample holds a few counts of this clone. This specimen includes other DNA sequences encoding the same CDR3. The rearrangement uses TRBV18 and TRBJ1-1, with D perhaps matching TRBD1 (5 bases). The CDR3 length is 13 residues. Germline V gene lookup returns CDR1 KGHSH and CDR2 LQKENI. Trimming took 1 base from V and 3 from J, leaving 6 bases between them. The CDR3 bases are TGTGCCAGCTCACCACTCAGGGACACTGAAGCTTTCTTT. It codes for CASSPLRDTEAFF.

The chain joins TRBV7-8 to TRBJ1-5, with D possibly TRBD1 on 6 matching bases. CDR1 and CDR2 from the germline V gene are SGHVS and FQNEAQ. Trimming removed 2 bases at V and 3 bases at J, with 11 bases between. The CDR3 totals 15 residues. The CDR3 is CASSLNRVVNQPQHF. The CDR3 region has the DNA TGTGCCAGCAGCTTAAACAGGGTGGTCAATCAGCCCCAGCATTTT. The variable domain in full, completed from reference TRBV7-8 and TRBJ1-5, reads GAGVSQSPRYKVAKRGQDVALRCDPISGHVSLFWYQQALGQGPEFLTYFQNEAQLDKSGLPSDRFFAERPEGSVSTLKIQRTQQEDSAVYLCASSLNRVVNQPQHFGDGTRLSIL.

The rearrangement links TRBV4-3 to TRBJ1-6; a weak D match, TRBD1 (6 bases). The CDR3 runs 16 residues. Trimming stripped 0 bases from V and 5 bases from J, with 11 bases between. Germline V gene lookup returns CDR1 LGHNA and CDR2 YSLEER. CDR3 protein: CASSQDRTANNSPLHF. For the CDR3, the DNA is TGCGCCAGCAGCCAAGACCGGACAGCCAATAATTCACCCCTCCACTTT.

The chain couples TRBV2 to TRBJ1-5; D is perhaps TRBD1 (6 bases). Trimming took off 3 bases at V and 0 bases at J, with 12 bases between the two ends. The V gene's germline CDR1 is SNHLY and CDR2 FYNNEI. The CDR3 is 16 amino acids. The CDR3 reads CASSEGTTYSNQPQHF. CDR3 coding DNA: TGTGCCAGCAGTGAGGGGACAACTTATAGCAATCAGCCCCAGCATTTT.

The CDR3 sequence is CASSFSGDGNQPQHF. CDR3 nucleotide sequence: TGTGCCAGCAGTTTTTCCGGGGATGGCAATCAGCCCCAGCATTTT. The chain joins TRBV27 to TRBJ1-5; D not certain. V shed 3 bases and J shed 2 bases, with 11 bases lying between them. CDR3 size: 15 residues. Germline assignment: CDR1 MNHEY and CDR2 SMNVEV (reference sequence).

The V gene is TRBV3-1 (or the pseudogene TRBV3-2), the J gene TRBJ1-1, with D tentatively TRBD1 (5 bases). Germline V gene lookup returns CDR1 LGHDT and CDR2 YNNKEL (reference sequence). Trimming cost V 8 bases and J 5 bases, with 15 bases left between them. There are 13 residues in the CDR3. For the CDR3, the DNA is TGTGCCAGCGCCTCGACGGGGGGAACTGAAGCTTTCTTT. It codes for CASASTGGTEAFF.

This clone was seen a single time. The rearrangement joins TRBV20-1 to TRBJ2-7; 8 bases are a match to TRBD2. The germline V gene encodes CDR1 DFQATT and CDR2 SNEGSKA (reference sequence). The V segment lost 3 bases and the J segment 4 bases; nucleotides outside the gene matches: 8. This CDR3 is 14 amino acids long. The CDR3 loop is CSASTSGHVYEQYF. The CDR3 DNA reads as TGCAGTGCTAGTACTAGCGGCCACGTTTACGAGCAGTACTTC.